The 16 T cell receptor beta chains presented below share a single source sample, sequenced in a study of cytomegalovirus exposure and HLA in healthy donors. PCR primers comprised 60 Vbeta and 13 Jbeta primers. Generated by immunoSEQ multiplex PCR, the TCRdb table keeps only in-frame clones and is missing some. The table lists about 130,000 clones, 65% to 90% of them singletons. The sequencing sample was made of PBMCs. The source is a girl aged 2-10 years in good health and CMV-seronegative.

This chain links TRBV7-2 with TRBJ2-7, with TRBD1 matching over 10 bases. The germline CDR1 and CDR2 sequences are SGHTA and FQGNSA. This CDR3 is 16 amino acids long. Trimming removed 2 bases from V and 3 bases from J; junction bases left unmatched: 7. As DNA, the CDR3 is TGTGCCAGCAGCTTATCAGGGGACAGGGGTATCTACGAGCAGTACTTC. Its protein is CASSLSGDRGIYEQYF. Complete variable domain (other parts from reference TRBV7-2 and TRBJ2-7): GAGVSQSPSNKVTEKGKDVELRCDPISGHTALYWYRQSLGQGLEFLIYFQGNSAPDKSGLPSDRFSAERTGGSVSTLTIQRTQQEDSAVYLCASSLSGDRGIYEQYFGPGTRLTVT.

V usage is TRBV7-2 and J usage is TRBJ1-2; D not resolved. The germline V and J ends were trimmed by 3 bases and 0 bases, with 5 bases remaining between them. Per germline, CDR1 SGHTA and CDR2 FQGNSA. The CDR3 length is 13 residues. The CDR3 nucleotides are TGTGCCAGCAGCTTGATAGCTAACTATGGCTACACCTTC. This encodes CASSLIANYGYTF. Looking up the rest from reference TRBV7-2 and TRBJ1-2 gives the full variable domain: GAGVSQSPSNKVTEKGKDVELRCDPISGHTALYWYRQSLGQGLEFLIYFQGNSAPDKSGLPSDRFSAERTGGSVSTLTIQRTQQEDSAVYLCASSLIANYGYTFGSGTRLTVV.

As to this clone: The same CDR3 arises from other DNA sequences in this sample as well. The chain recombines TRBV18 with TRBJ2-5, with 9 bases that match TRBD1. The germline V gene encodes CDR1 KGHSH and CDR2 LQKENI. CDR3 size: 14 residues. With V trimmed by 3 bases and J by 2 bases, 1 base remained unmatched. CDR3 DNA: TGTGCCAGCTCACCTGGACAGGGGCAAGAGACCCAGTACTTC. Translating it yields CASSPGQGQETQYF.

This chain uses TRBV5-1 with TRBJ2-2, with D perhaps TRBD2 (6 bases). CDR1 is SGHRS and CDR2 is YFSETQ in the germline V gene. The V end lost 4 bases, the J end lost 5 bases, and 15 bases lay between the germline ends. There are 15 residues in the CDR3. CDR3 sequence reads: CASSQWAEGTGELFF. CDR3 DNA: TGCGCCAGCAGCCAGTGGGCGGAGGGGACCGGGGAGCTGTTTTTT.

This rearrangement joins TRBV18 to TRBJ2-1, with 7 bases matching TRBD2. Per the germline V gene, CDR1 is KGHSH and CDR2 is LQKENI. The junction had 9 bases not matched to a gene; V was cut back by 0 bases and J by 4 bases. This CDR3 has 17 residues. CDR3 bases: TGTGCCAGCTCACCACCGGTCGGCGGGAGCGCATACAATGAGCAGTTCTTC. Encoded protein: CASSPPVGGSAYNEQFF.

This chain links TRBV4-1 with TRBJ2-1; D unclear. The CDR3 contains 15 residues. The V end was cut by 0 bases, the J end by 10 bases, with 16 bases between. The germline gives CDR1 MGHRA, CDR2 YSYEKL. CDR3 coding DNA: TGCGCCAGCAGCCAAGATTACGGTAACGGTCGCGAGCAGTTCTTC. Encoded protein: CASSQDYGNGREQFF.

CDR3 loop: CASSLPGQGSYEQYF. CDR3 nucleotide sequence: TGTGCCAGCAGCTTGCCGGGACAGGGTTCCTACGAGCAGTACTTC. This chain joins TRBV5-4 and TRBJ2-7; 9 bases are shared with TRBD1. Germline CDR1 is SGHNT and CDR2 is YYREEE (reference sequence). This CDR3 region has 15 residues. J gave up 1 base and V 1 base, and 3 bases lay outside the gene matches.

This clone turned up a few times. The rearrangement uses TRBV29-1 and TRBJ1-2; D is undetermined. CDR3 length: 14 residues. CDR1 SQVTM and CDR2 ANQGSEA come from the germline V gene. Between the trimmed V and J ends, which lost 4 bases and 5 bases, there was a span of 17 bases. Written as DNA, the CDR3 is TGCAGCGTTGTTATTGGCTCCGGGAGATATGGCTACACCTTC. Its protein product is CSVVIGSGRYGYTF.

The CDR3 bases are TGTGCCAGCAGCTTAGACGGGACTGCCACCGGGGAGCTGTTTTTT. It is translated as CASSLDGTATGELFF. The J gene is TRBJ2-2, the V gene TRBV11-1; tentatively, D is TRBD2 (6 bases). There are 15 residues in the CDR3. V was shortened by 1 base and J by 4 bases, with 10 bases between the two germline ends. Germline CDR1 SGHAT, CDR2 FQDESV (reference sequence).

The genes are TRBV29-1 and TRBJ2-2, with TRBD2 matching 9 bases. Trimming took 7 bases from V and 4 from J; bases not matched to a gene: 7. Germline-derived CDR1 and CDR2 are SQVTM and ANQGSEA. The length of the CDR3 is 14 residues. This CDR3 reads CSAAGSGSTGELFF. CDR3 nucleotides: TGCAGCGCCGCCGGTAGCGGGAGCACCGGGGAGCTGTTTTTT.

The CDR3 DNA reads TGTGCCTGGAGTGTACATGGCAGTACCATAAGGAGTGAATACGAGCAGTACTTC. Amino acid sequence: CAWSVHGSTIRSEYEQYF. The gene calls are TRBV30 and TRBJ2-7; D not certain. V lost 0 bases and J lost 4, with 25 bases in between. Germline V gives CDR1 GTSNPN, CDR2 SVGIG (reference sequence). CDR3 length equals 18 residues.

The table lists this clone with a few counts. The V call is TRBV7-9, the J call TRBJ2-1, with a possible D match to TRBD2 (5 bases). Germline loops: CDR1 SEHNR, CDR2 FQNEAQ (reference sequence). CDR3 length: 14 amino acids. Trimming shortened V by 5 bases and J by 7 bases, and 15 bases separated the two germline ends. Here the CDR3 DNA reads TGTGCCAGCAGCCGTCCCGTCCCGGGGAATGAGCAGTTCTTC. This encodes CASSRPVPGNEQFF.

This chain connects TRBV27 to TRBJ1-1, with D possibly being TRBD1 (5 bases). Trimming cost V 2 bases and J 0 bases, with 13 bases left between them. The germline V gene has CDR1 MNHEY and CDR2 SMNVEV (reference sequence). This CDR3 region has 16 residues. CDR3 coding DNA: TGTGCCAGCAGTTTAAGGGCGACAGCTGTGAACACTGAAGCTTTCTTT. Its protein product is CASSLRATAVNTEAFF.

This clone was counted a few times. V usage is TRBV25-1 and J usage is TRBJ2-1, with 12 bases identical to TRBD1. CDR3 length: 15 amino acids. The V and J ends lost 7 bases and 7 bases, in that order; junction bases with no gene match: 8. In germline, CDR1 is MGHDK, CDR2 SYGVNS. The CDR3 loop reads CASMTGTGGQNEQFF. The CDR3 DNA reads TGTGCCAGCATGACCGGGACAGGGGGCCAAAATGAGCAGTTCTTC.

The chain has TRBV15 and TRBJ1-6, with D possibly TRBD1 on 5 matching bases. CDR3 size: 15 residues. With 0 bases removed from V and 11 bases from J, the gap between germline ends came to 14 bases. Germline V gene lookup returns CDR1 LNHNV and CDR2 YYDKDF (reference sequence). CDR3 nucleotides: TGTGCCACCAGCAGAGATCAGGGCGTTGGGGCACCCCTCCACTTT. The encoded protein is CATSRDQGVGAPLHF.

This clone has just one count. The chain is built from TRBV4-3 and TRBJ2-7; possibly TRBD2 for D (5 bases). Germline V gives CDR1 LGHNA, CDR2 YSLEER. This CDR3 is 15 amino acids long. V was clipped by 1 base and J by 5 bases, with 15 bases between them. For the CDR3, the DNA is TGCGCCAGCAGCCAAGGGATACTGGAGGTAAACGAGCAGTACTTC. Protein: CASSQGILEVNEQYF.